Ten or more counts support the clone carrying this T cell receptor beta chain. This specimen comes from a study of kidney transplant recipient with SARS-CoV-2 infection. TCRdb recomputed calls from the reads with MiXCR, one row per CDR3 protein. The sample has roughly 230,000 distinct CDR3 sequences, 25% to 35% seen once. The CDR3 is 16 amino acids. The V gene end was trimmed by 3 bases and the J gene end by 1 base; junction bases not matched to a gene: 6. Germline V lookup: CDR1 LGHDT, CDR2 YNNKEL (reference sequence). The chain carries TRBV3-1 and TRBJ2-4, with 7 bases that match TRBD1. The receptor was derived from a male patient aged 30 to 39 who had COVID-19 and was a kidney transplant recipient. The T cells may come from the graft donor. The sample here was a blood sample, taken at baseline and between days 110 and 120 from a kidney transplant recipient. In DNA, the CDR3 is TGTGCCAGCAGCCACCGAGCGGACAGGGCCAAAAACATTCAGTACTTC. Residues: CASSHRADRAKNIQYF.